This entry concerns a single T cell receptor beta chain. The antigen is undetermined. The ends lost 1 base at V and 0 bases at J; junction bases unmatched: 1. The CDR3 has 15 amino acids. From germline, CDR1 is MGHRA and CDR2 YSYEKL. The source of the sample is a study of cytomegalovirus exposure and HLA in healthy donors. At the level of the study: Approximately 180 million T cells yielded approximately 100 million unique TCR beta sequences, as an earlier analysis found. Study-wide points: Excluded: some indistinguishable V segments such as TRBV6-2 and TRBV6-3. It was reported that TCR beta sequences correctly inferred the HLA-A and HLA-B alleles for most subjects. By a later analysis, the bulk of CMV-associated TCR beta chains appeared HLA-restricted.

The PCR ran on 60 Vbeta and 13 Jbeta primers. Method: immunoSEQ multiplex PCR; TCRdb's copy keeps in-frame clones and lacks some. The sample shows 75,000 to 90,000 clones, 72% of them seen only once. Sequencing was done on a sample of PBMCs. The origin of this receptor is a woman aged 40 to 50 in good health and CMV-seropositive. V gene TRBV4-1 combines with J gene TRBJ2-3; 7 nucleotides align to TRBD2. The CDR3 DNA is TGCGCCAGCAGCCAAGGCGGGAGTAGCACAGATACGCAGTATTTT. Amino acids: CASSQGGSSTDTQYF.